The 29 T cell receptor beta chains given below trace back to one sample, sequenced in a study of neurological immune-mediated disorders. As to time point: technical triplicate 3. Via MiXCR, TCRdb re-called the 5' RACE reads, giving one row per CDR3 protein. The table records nearly 30,000 distinct CDR3 sequences, roughly a sixth of them present only once. Sequences were obtained from CD4+ T cells from blood. The receptors were sampled from a female donor with HTLV-1-associated myelopathy (HAM/TSP).

This clonotype was recorded at least ten times. The chain is built from TRBV20-1 and TRBJ1-5; perhaps TRBD1 as D (6 bases). This CDR3 has 14 residues. The V end was cut by 6 bases, the J end by 6 bases, with 18 bases between. Germline V gives CDR1 DFQATT, CDR2 SNEGSKA (reference sequence). The DNA for the CDR3 is TGCAGTGCAGCCCCCTGGGGGGGGGCTCAGCCCCAGCATTTT. Amino acid sequence: CSAAPWGGAQPQHF.

This clonotype was counted many times. The V call is TRBV20-1, the J call TRBJ2-3, with 7 positions matching TRBD2. Germline loops: CDR1 DFQATT, CDR2 SNEGSKA (reference sequence). V dropped 5 bases and J dropped 4; count of bases not matched to a gene: 9. This CDR3 is 14 amino acids long. Here the CDR3 DNA reads TGCAGTGCTCTCGAGGGGCTAGCGGCAGATACGCAGTATTTT. Translation: CSALEGLAADTQYF.

Ten or more counts support this clonotype. The J gene is TRBJ2-5, the V gene TRBV10-1, with 10 bases lining up with TRBD2. The germline CDR1 and CDR2 sequences are WNHNN and SYGVQD (reference sequence). V gave up 3 bases and J gave up 1 base; unmatched junction bases: 2. CDR3 length: 15 amino acids. The CDR3 is CASSESSGGQETQYF. For the CDR3, the DNA is TGCGCCAGCAGTGAATCTAGCGGGGGCCAAGAGACCCAGTACTTC.

This clonotype was seen many times. The V gene is TRBV20-1, the J gene TRBJ1-4; D is unclear. This CDR3 spans 13 amino acids. V lost 3 bases and J lost 6, with 11 bases in between. Germline V gene lookup returns CDR1 DFQATT and CDR2 SNEGSKA (reference sequence). The CDR3 sequence is CSASMTGDEKLFF. In DNA, the CDR3 is TGCAGTGCTAGTATGACCGGAGATGAAAAACTGTTTTTT.

This clonotype was recorded many times. This chain joins TRBV5-1 and TRBJ2-2; 7 nucleotides align to TRBD1. V was clipped by 4 bases and J by 5 bases; unmatched bases: 8. The CDR3 sequence is 15 residues long. The germline V gene has CDR1 SGHRS and CDR2 YFSETQ. DNA of the CDR3: TGCGCCAGCAGCCTCGGACAGGACGGAACCGGGGAGCTGTTTTTT. Protein sequence: CASSLGQDGTGELFF. Full variable domain (outside the CDR3, taken from reference TRBV5-1 and TRBJ2-2): KAGVTQTPRYLIKTRGQQVTLSCSPISGHRSVSWYQQTPGQGLQFLFEYFSETQRNKGNFPGRFSGRQFSNSRSEMNVSTLELGDSALYLCASSLGQDGTGELFFGEGSRLTVL.

This clonotype was recorded at least ten times. J is TRBJ1-2 and V is TRBV12-3 or TRBV12-4; 7 bases match TRBD1. Trimming at V came to 1 base and at J to 8 bases, leaving 4 bases not matched to a gene. This CDR3 is built from 13 residues. CDR3 protein: CASSLGWTGGYTF. The CDR3 DNA reads TGTGCCAGCAGTTTAGGTTGGACAGGCGGCTACACCTTC.

This clonotype was counted ten times or more. The rearrangement links TRBV6-6 to TRBJ1-4, with D possibly matching TRBD1 (5 bases). The germline V gene encodes CDR1 MNHNY and CDR2 SVGAGI (reference sequence). The CDR3 runs to 16 residues. V was clipped by 2 bases and J by 3 bases, with 13 bases between them. CDR3 in amino acids: CASSYLSGPANEKLFF. CDR3 nucleotide sequence: TGTGCCAGCAGTTACCTATCAGGGCCCGCTAATGAAAAACTGTTTTTT.

This clonotype was counted once. The chain recombines TRBV5-1 with TRBJ1-1; D possibly corresponds to TRBD1 (5 bases). Trimming stripped 0 bases from V and 0 bases from J, with 12 bases between. This CDR3 region has 16 residues. Germline lookup yields CDR1 SGHRS and CDR2 YFSETQ. Here the CDR3 DNA reads TGCGCCAGCAGCTTGGATGCAGGGAGGGTGAACACTGAAGCTTTCTTT. Translated, it gives CASSLDAGRVNTEAFF.

This clonotype was recorded at least ten times. This chain joins TRBV5-1 and TRBJ2-5; D uncertain. Between the trimmed V and J ends, which lost 2 bases and 6 bases, there was a span of 20 bases. The germline V gene has CDR1 SGHRS and CDR2 YFSETQ. The CDR3 totals 16 residues. CDR3 in amino acids: CASSLGQTRYSKTQYF. The CDR3 coding sequence is TGCGCCAGCAGCTTAGGCCAGACAAGGTACTCGAAGACCCAGTACTTC. Variable domain in full (rest from reference TRBV5-1 and TRBJ2-5): KAGVTQTPRYLIKTRGQQVTLSCSPISGHRSVSWYQQTPGQGLQFLFEYFSETQRNKGNFPGRFSGRQFSNSRSEMNVSTLELGDSALYLCASSLGQTRYSKTQYFGPGTRLLVL.

This clonotype was seen ten or more times. The genes are TRBV5-1 and TRBJ1-6; TRBD1 agrees at 7 bases. Germline lookup yields CDR1 SGHRS and CDR2 YFSETQ. This CDR3 is 15 amino acids long. Unmatched junction bases numbered 6, after V lost 0 bases and J lost 9 bases. The CDR3 reads CASSLAGTVGSPLHF. In DNA form, the CDR3 reads TGCGCCAGCAGCTTGGCCGGGACAGTAGGTTCACCCCTCCACTTT.

Many counts were recorded for this clonotype. The rearrangement joins TRBV2 to TRBJ2-7; 8 bases agree with TRBD1. V lost 6 bases, J lost 0 bases, and 4 bases stayed unmatched. CDR1 SNHLY and CDR2 FYNNEI come from the germline V gene. The CDR3 contains 14 residues. CDR3 bases: TGTGCCAGCAGCCCGGACAGGGCCTCCTACGAGCAGTACTTC. Protein sequence: CASSPDRASYEQYF.

This clonotype was seen many times. V gene TRBV7-9 combines with J gene TRBJ2-3; possible D gene TRBD1, 5 bases. Germline lookup yields CDR1 SEHNR and CDR2 FQNEAQ (reference sequence). V dropped 4 bases and J dropped 9 bases, with 14 bases sitting between them. The CDR3 has 13 residues. CDR3 nucleotide sequence: TGTGCCAGCAGCTCGGCTGCCCAGGGAACGCAGTATTTT. It is translated as CASSSAAQGTQYF.

The sample holds many counts of this clonotype. The chain uses TRBV14 and TRBJ2-7, with D possibly TRBD1 on 6 matching bases. Trimming pared 2 bases from V and 2 bases from J, leaving 19 bases between. Germline V gene sequence: CDR1 SGHDN, CDR2 FVKESK. The CDR3 totals 17 residues. The CDR3 DNA reads as TGTGCCAGCAGCCAATATTCCGGACAGCACCATGCCTACGAGCAGTACTTC. Translation gives CASSQYSGQHHAYEQYF. Based on the CDR3 plus reference TRBV14 and TRBJ2-7, the full variable domain is EAGVTQFPSHSVIEKGQTVTLRCDPISGHDNLYWYRRVMGKEIKFLLHFVKESKQDESGMPNNRFLAERTGGTYSTLKVQPAELEDSGVYFCASSQYSGQHHAYEQYFGPGTRLTVT.

Concerning this clonotype: Given a much more abundant clone one base away, this may be a read error. The chain employs TRBV18 and TRBJ2-7, with 9 bases matching TRBD1. Germline values: CDR1 KGHSH, CDR2 LQKENI. The CDR3 consists of 16 residues. The CDR3 DNA is TGTGCCAGCTTACCAATGGGGGGACAGGGTTACTACGAGCAGTACTTC. This encodes CASLPMGGQGYYEQYF.

This clonotype was seen a few times. The rearrangement links TRBV6-1 to TRBJ2-7; no reliable D call. V gave up 4 bases and J gave up 2 bases, with 9 bases separating them. CDR3 length: 13 residues. Germline assignment: CDR1 MNHNS and CDR2 SASEGT. The DNA for the CDR3 is TGTGCCAGCAGTGTTAGTCTTACCTACGAGCAGTACTTC. Translating it yields CASSVSLTYEQYF.

The table lists this clonotype with many counts. V and J are TRBV9 and TRBJ2-5, with D perhaps TRBD2 (6 bases). Germline V gene lookup returns CDR1 SGDLS and CDR2 YYNGEE. This CDR3 has 15 residues. Trimming took 4 bases from V and 0 from J, leaving 13 bases between them. The DNA for the CDR3 is TGTGCCAGCAGCAGAGACCCGGGGGACCAAGAGACCCAGTACTTC. Protein: CASSRDPGDQETQYF.

This clonotype was seen at least ten times. The chain carries TRBV6-5 and TRBJ2-7; 8 bases fit TRBD1. V shed 2 bases, J shed 4 bases, and the junction held 13 bases outside the gene matches. This CDR3 is 17 amino acids long. The germline V gene has CDR1 MNHEY and CDR2 SVGAGI. Here the CDR3 DNA reads TGTGCCAGCAGTTACGGAATCCCTGGACAGGGATGGTACGAGCAGTACTTC. Protein: CASSYGIPGQGWYEQYF.

This clonotype came up many times. CDR3 nucleotides: TGTGCCAGCAGGGCCGGGACAGGGGACCGGGAGCTGTTTTTT. It yields the protein CASRAGTGDRELFF. This chain connects TRBV2 to TRBJ2-2, with 10 positions matching TRBD1. This CDR3 has 14 residues. The junction had 7 bases not matched to a gene; V was cut back by 6 bases and J by 9 bases. Germline V gives CDR1 SNHLY, CDR2 FYNNEI.

This clonotype was detected many times. V gene TRBV29-1 combines with J gene TRBJ2-7; D gene unclear. Germline lookup yields CDR1 SQVTM and CDR2 ANQGSEA. The CDR3 covers 12 residues. V gave up 6 bases and J gave up 2 bases, with 11 bases separating them. The CDR3 region is CSVGRDTYEQYF. DNA for the CDR3: TGCAGCGTAGGACGCGACACCTACGAGCAGTACTTC.

This clonotype qualifies as medium-sized (0.01 to 0.1%). V gene TRBV20-1 combines with J gene TRBJ2-5; 12 nucleotides line up with TRBD2. This CDR3 is 15 amino acids long. Germline CDR1 and CDR2: DFQATT and SNEGSKA (reference sequence). Trimming at V came to 6 bases and at J to 1 base, leaving 6 bases not matched to a gene. The CDR3 here is CSARTSGALQETQYF. The CDR3 nucleotides are TGCAGTGCGAGGACTAGCGGGGCACTCCAAGAGACCCAGTACTTC.

CDR3 protein: CASSPSPSATDTQYF. CDR3 coding DNA: TGTGCCAGCTCACCAAGTCCAAGCGCCACAGATACGCAGTATTTT. The rearrangement joins TRBV18 to TRBJ2-3; D is uncertain. Germline CDR1 and CDR2: KGHSH and LQKENI. V was shortened by 2 bases and J by 2 bases, with 11 bases between the two germline ends. This CDR3 is built from 15 residues.

This clonotype was found many times. For the CDR3, the DNA is TGTGCCATCAGTGGGTCGGGACACGAATATGGCTACACCTTC. It translates to CAISGSGHEYGYTF. V is TRBV10-3 and J is TRBJ1-2; tentative D call: TRBD1 (6 bases). Per the germline V gene, CDR1 is ENHRY and CDR2 is SYGVKD. V lost 4 bases to trimming and J lost 5 bases, with 14 bases between them. The CDR3 loop spans 14 amino acids.

This clonotype was counted many times. The chain employs TRBV6-5 and TRBJ2-1, with D possibly TRBD2 on 7 matching bases. CDR3 size: 12 residues. Germline values: CDR1 MNHEY, CDR2 SVGAGI. The germline V and J ends were trimmed by 7 bases and 8 bases, with 12 bases remaining between them. In DNA, the CDR3 is TGTGCCAGCAAAACAGGGAGGGATGAGCAGTTCTTC. The encoded protein is CASKTGRDEQFF.

This clonotype has a count of ten or more. V is TRBV5-6 and J is TRBJ1-3, with TRBD1 matching 9 bases. CDR1 and CDR2 (germline): SGHDT, YYEEEE. V was clipped by 3 bases and J by 2 bases; unmatched bases: 3. CDR3 length: 15 residues. CDR3: CASSSGTGPGNTIYF. The DNA of the CDR3 is TGTGCCAGCAGCTCCGGGACAGGGCCTGGAAACACCATATATTTT.

In this sample, this clonotype turned up many times. The DNA of the CDR3 is TGTGCCAGCAGCGCTTCCCTGGCCCGGAACACTGAAGCTTTCTTT. This encodes CASSASLARNTEAFF. The chain combines TRBV3-1 with TRBJ1-1; D gene uncertain. Germline CDR1 and CDR2: LGHDT and YNNKEL (reference sequence). The CDR3 is 15 residues long. The ends were cut back, 5 bases at V and 1 base at J, with 14 bases in the middle.

This clonotype has more than one count but fewer than ten. The chain is built from TRBV20-1 and TRBJ2-4, with D possibly TRBD1 on 6 matching bases. Trimming took 2 bases from V and 1 from J, leaving 12 bases between them. Germline lookup yields CDR1 DFQATT and CDR2 SNEGSKA (reference sequence). This CDR3 is built from 15 residues. The chain's CDR3 is CSARSPQGAKNIQYF. In nucleotides, the CDR3 is TGCAGTGCTAGATCCCCCCAGGGGGCCAAAAACATTCAGTACTTC.

The table lists this clonotype with many counts. V gene TRBV14 combines with J gene TRBJ1-2, with D perhaps matching TRBD1 (6 bases). The CDR3 contains 14 residues. The ends were cut back, 0 bases at V and 8 bases at J, with 13 bases in the middle. Germline CDR1 is SGHDN and CDR2 is FVKESK. The CDR3 DNA reads as TGTGCCAGCAGCCAAGACACAGGGCTTAGCGGCTACACCTTC. Translation: CASSQDTGLSGYTF.

This clonotype has a count of ten or more. The chain links TRBV20-1 to TRBJ2-3; the match to TRBD2 covers 10 bases. The CDR3 totals 16 residues. Germline V gives CDR1 DFQATT, CDR2 SNEGSKA (reference sequence). V lost 4 bases to trimming and J lost 4 bases; unmatched junction nucleotides: 11. Here the CDR3 reads CSAINSGLADSDTQYF. CDR3 coding DNA: TGCAGTGCTATAAACTCCGGACTAGCGGATTCAGATACGCAGTATTTT.

This clonotype came up once. The V gene is TRBV10-3, the J gene TRBJ1-1; no reliable D call. The V end lost 0 bases, the J end lost 3 bases, and 11 bases lay between the germline ends. Germline values: CDR1 ENHRY, CDR2 SYGVKD. There are 15 residues in the CDR3. The CDR3 coding sequence is TGTGCCATCAGTGAGTCGAGGGCAGAGGACACTGAAGCTTTCTTT. It encodes CAISESRAEDTEAFF.